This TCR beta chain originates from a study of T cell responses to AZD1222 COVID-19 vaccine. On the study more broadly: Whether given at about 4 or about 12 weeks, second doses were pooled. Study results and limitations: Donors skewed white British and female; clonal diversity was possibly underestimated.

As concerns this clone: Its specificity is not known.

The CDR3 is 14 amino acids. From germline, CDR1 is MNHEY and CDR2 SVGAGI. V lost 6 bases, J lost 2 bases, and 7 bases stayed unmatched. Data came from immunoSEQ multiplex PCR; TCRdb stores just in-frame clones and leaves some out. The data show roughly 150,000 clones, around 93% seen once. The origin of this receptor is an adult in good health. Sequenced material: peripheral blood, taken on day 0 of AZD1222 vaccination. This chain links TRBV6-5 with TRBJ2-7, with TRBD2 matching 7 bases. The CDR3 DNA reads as TGTGCCAGCAGGAAAGAGCGGGGAACCTACGAGCAGTACTTC. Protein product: CASRKERGTYEQYF.